Listed below are T cell receptor beta chains from one sample, sequenced in a study of tumour-infiltrating T cells in Burkitt lymphoma. Libraries were prepared by immunoSEQ multiplex PCR; TCRdb keeps only in-frame clonotypes and omits some of them. Counted here are tens of thousands of clones, roughly 30% occurring once; the ten biggest clones make up 2.5% to 3.5%. Material: tumor tissue. The receptors derive from a human donor with Burkitt lymphoma. The CDR3 runs from the conserved cysteine through the conserved F or W. A D gene is named only where the DNA matches it firmly. Clone size is shown for a subset of rows, as once, few, many or a class of expanded clone.

13	TRBJ2-7	-	few	TRBV10-3	TGTGCCATCAGTGGCGCTGATTCCTACGAGCAGTACTTC	CAISGADSYEQYF
15	TRBJ1-2	-	-	TRBV2	TGTGCCAGCACACCCGGCCCCGTGACAGTCTATGGCTACACCTTC	CASTPGPVTVYGYTF
17	TRBJ1-6	-	-	TRBV5-4	TGTGCCAGCAGCAAAAAGGGGGACGGGGGTCTAATTTCACCCCTCCACTTT	CASSKKGDGGLISPLHF
14	TRBJ2-2	-	-	TRBV28	TGTGCCAGCAATACAGGGACATTCTACGGGGAGCTGTTTTTT	CASNTGTFYGELFF
15	TRBJ1-3	-	-	TRBV6-6	TGTGCCAGCAGTTACTACGAAGAACCTGGAAACACCATATATTTT	CASSYYEEPGNTIYF
15	TRBJ1-2	-	-	TRBV4-1	TGCGCCAGCAGCCAAGATGAGGGGCTCCTATATGGCTACACCTTC	CASSQDEGLLYGYTF
17	TRBJ2-3	-	-	TRBV4-1	TGCGCCAGCAGCCAAGATGCCTGGGGGGGGGCCGTAGATACGCAGTATTTT	CASSQDAWGGAVDTQYF
14	TRBJ1-5	-	few	TRBV5-1	TGCGCCAGCAGCTCCGGCCAGGGCAATCAGCCCCAGCATTTT	CASSSGQGNQPQHF
13	TRBJ2-5	TRBD2	-	TRBV7-2	TGTGCCAGCAGCTTATATGGACTAGAGGCCCAGTACTTC	CASSLYGLEAQYF
15	TRBJ2-7	TRBD2	-	TRBV5-1	TGCGCCAGCAGCCTGGGGACTAGCGGGACCTACGAGCAGTACTTC	CASSLGTSGTYEQYF
15	TRBJ1-6	TRBD1	few	TRBV5-6	TGTGCCAGCAGCTCAAACAGGGGCCAGAATTCACCCCTCCACTTT	CASSSNRGQNSPLHF
15	TRBJ2-2	TRBD2	few	TRBV27	TGTGCCAGCAGTTTGGTACTAGCGGGGTCCGGGGAGCTGTTTTTT	CASSLVLAGSGELFF
13	TRBJ1-5	-	-	TRBV30	TGTGCAGTGGGCAGAGGGTACAATCAGCCCCAGCATTTT	CAVGRGYNQPQHF
17	TRBJ1-6	-	-	TRBV19	TGTGCCAGTACCACGAGGAAGGGAGGGAACTATAATTCACCCCTCCACTTT	CASTTRKGGNYNSPLHF
18	TRBJ2-3	-	-	TRBV4-1	TGCGCCAGCAGCCAAGATCCCTCCCGCTCGGTTTCCACAGATACGCAGTATTTT	CASSQDPSRSVSTDTQYF
16	TRBJ2-5	TRBD2	-	TRBV7-9	TGTGCCAGCAGCCGGACTAGCGGGGGTGTAATAGAGACCCAGTACTTC	CASSRTSGGVIETQYF
13	TRBJ2-7	TRBD1	few	TRBV6-6	TGTGCCACCAGCCGGGACAGGGGGCACGAGCAGTACTTC	CATSRDRGHEQYF
14	TRBJ2-5	TRBD1	-	TRBV29-1	TGCAGCGTGAGGACAGGGGGCTGGAAGGAGACCCAGTACTTC	CSVRTGGWKETQYF
17	TRBJ2-5	TRBD1	-	TRBV19	TGTGCCACCAGTATAGGTCCCCAGGGGGAATACCAAGAGACCCAGTACTTC	CATSIGPQGEYQETQYF
13	TRBJ2-3	-	few	TRBV11-2	TGTGCCAGCAGCCCAGGGGCGAGGATCGAGCAGTATTTT	CASSPGARIEQYF
17	TRBJ2-2	TRBD2	-	TRBV7-2	TGTGCCAGCAGCTTTCTGCTAGCGGGGGGGCGATCCGGGGAGCTGTTTTTT	CASSFLLAGGRSGELFF
17	TRBJ2-3	TRBD2	-	TRBV7-8	TGTGCCAGCAGCCATTATTCCGCGGGGGGTAGCACAGATACGCAGTATTTT	CASSHYSAGGSTDTQYF
10	TRBJ1-2	-	-	TRBV30	TGTGCCGGAAGGGGGAAAGGCTACACCTTC	CAGRGKGYTF
15	TRBJ1-1	-	-	TRBV19	TGTGCCAGTAGTCTCCGCATGGCAGTGGGCACTGAAGCTTTCTTT	CASSLRMAVGTEAFF
15	TRBJ1-1	TRBD1	few	TRBV7-2	TGTGCCAGCAGCGACGGACAGGGTTGGAACACTGAAGCTTTCTTT	CASSDGQGWNTEAFF
14	TRBJ2-7	TRBD1	few	TRBV25-1	TGTGCCAGCAGTGGAAGGGACAGGGGAGACGAGCAGTACTTC	CASSGRDRGDEQYF
16	TRBJ2-3	TRBD2	-	TRBV27	TGTGCCAGCAGTTTTCTAGCGACTAGCGGCACAGATACGCAGTATTTT	CASSFLATSGTDTQYF
14	TRBJ1-3	-	-	TRBV30	TGTGCCTGGAGTGCGGACGCTGCTGGAAACACCATATATTTT	CAWSADAAGNTIYF
15	TRBJ2-1	-	few	TRBV5-1	TGCGCCAGCAGCTTGGTAGGGGCTAGGCACAATGAGCAGTTCTTC	CASSLVGARHNEQFF
14	TRBJ2-4	TRBD1	-	TRBV5-1	TGCGCCAGCAGCCTACAGGGGCGGGAAAACATTCAGTACTTC	CASSLQGRENIQYF
14	TRBJ1-2	-	few	TRBV6-5	TGTGCCAGCAGTTACGGTTCACAGGGAGGAGGCTACACCTTC	CASSYGSQGGGYTF
15	TRBJ1-5	-	-	TRBV6-5	TGTGCCAGCCGCACAGAGTCCAACAGCAATCAGCCCCAGCATTTT	CASRTESNSNQPQHF
14	TRBJ2-2	-	-	TRBV13	TGTGCCAGCAGCTTCGGGGCGTCCCCCGGGGAGCTGTTTTTT	CASSFGASPGELFF
16	TRBJ2-7	TRBD1	-	TRBV5-1	TGCGCCAGCAGCCCCCAGACAGGGGCCTCTTCCTACGAGCAGTACTTC	CASSPQTGASSYEQYF
15	TRBJ2-1	TRBD1	-	TRBV30	TGTGCCTGGAGGGGACAGGGGGCGAATTACAATGAGCAGTTCTTC	CAWRGQGANYNEQFF
12	TRBJ2-7	-	-	TRBV27	TGTGCCAGCCCTAGCGAGGTGTACGAGCAGTACTTC	CASPSEVYEQYF
11	TRBJ2-3	-	few	TRBV5-1	TGCGCCAGCAGCTCCACAGATACGCAGTATTTT	CASSSTDTQYF
16	TRBJ2-2	-	-	TRBV15	TGTGCCACCGCAAGTATTCAGACTAGAGGTTCCGGGGAGCTGTTTTTT	CATASIQTRGSGELFF
14	TRBJ2-3	TRBD2	few	TRBV9	TGTGCCAGCAGCGCCCGGGGGGACACAGATACGCAGTATTTT	CASSARGDTDTQYF
14	TRBJ2-7	-	few	TRBV2	TGTGCCAGCCATGGCCCGGTGGCCCCCTACGAGCAGTACTTC	CASHGPVAPYEQYF
13	TRBJ2-3	-	-	TRBV5-1	TGCGCCAGCAGCCTGCAAGAGGACACCCCGCGGTATTTT	CASSLQEDTPRYF
13	TRBJ1-2	-	-	TRBV6-1	TGTGCCAGCAGTGAGCAACAGTTTTATGGCTACACCTTC	CASSEQQFYGYTF
15	TRBJ1-2	-	once	TRBV18	TGTGCCAGCTCACCACCGGGCGACAGGCTCTATGGCTACACCTTC	CASSPPGDRLYGYTF
15	TRBJ1-6	TRBD1	few	TRBV5-1	TGCGCCAGCAGCTTGGTAGGGACAGGGGTCTCACCCCTCCACTTT	CASSLVGTGVSPLHF
15	TRBJ2-1	-	-	TRBV5-8	TGTGCCAGCAGCTCCGCCGGGGGCTCCTACAATGAGCAGTTCTTC	CASSSAGGSYNEQFF
17	TRBJ1-1	-	-	TRBV27	TGTGCCAGCAGTTTAAAAGGGCAGGGAATGTGGAACACTGAAGCTTTCTTT	CASSLKGQGMWNTEAFF
14	TRBJ2-7	TRBD2	once	TRBV5-1	TGCGCCAGCAGCTTCGCGGGGGAGAACTACGAGCAGTACTTC	CASSFAGENYEQYF